The present T cell receptor beta chain was sequenced within a study of shared clonotypes between healthy human individuals. Study-wide results and limits: The generation probabilities recorded for non-shared clonotypes fell below those of clonotypes shared by all four donors. The sole specimen, blood, was sampled, and tissue repertoires likely differ.

The CDR3 is 15 residues long. CDR1 is SGHDN and CDR2 is FVKESK in the germline V gene. Germline trimming cut 3 bases from V and 5 bases from J; bases unmatched to any gene: 8. Notes on this clone: Its specificity is unknown.

The assay was run at deep level. Sequencing used immunoSEQ multiplex PCR; TCRdb keeps in-frame clones, though not all of them. The sample consists of 2,500,000 or so clones, approximately 94% of them appearing once. V and J are TRBV14 and TRBJ2-7, with 9 nucleotides matching TRBD2. This clonotype was sampled from a man younger than 30 in good health. Some clones in this sample may be carry-over from other donors' samples. The sample taken for sequencing was naive CD4+ T cells from PBMCs. Subset defined: CD45RA+ positively selected. The CDR3 DNA reads TGTGCCAGCAGCCAGATACCGGGACTAGCCAACGAGCAGTACTTC. Its protein product is CASSQIPGLANEQYF.